The 13 T cell receptor beta chains below come from one sample, sequenced in a study of tumor-infiltrating lymphocytes in primary liver carcinoma. cDNA specific to TCR beta was made from approximately 0.55 ug of total RNA, with a constant-region primer employed for priming. Three rounds of nested multiplex PCR with slightly modified ARM-PCR produced TCR beta libraries. Primers for the first two PCR rounds were TRBV1-TRBV30 forward primers and a C-beta reverse primer (roughly 10 cycles per round). TCRdb passed the multiplex PCR reads through MiXCR, listing each CDR3 protein once. The data contain fewer than 75,000 distinct CDR3 sequences, about two thirds of them seen just once; the ten biggest clones take up 57%. Co-extraction yielded RNA and DNA from around 20-30 mg of unsorted bulk tissue. What was sequenced was liver tumor tissue from sampling region 2. Documented subset: tumor region T2, inferior pole. The receptor source for this set is a man aged 40-49 years with primary liver carcinoma and hepatitis B virus infection.

On this clonotype: An end of the junction differs from the germline gene, which may be a read error. The gene calls are TRBV4-2 and TRBJ2-7; TRBD2 agrees at 12 bases. CDR3 size: 17 residues. CDR1 and CDR2 (germline): LGHNA, YNFKEQ. The CDR3: CASIQATSGRGIHEQYF. CDR3 in DNA: TGTGCCAGCATCCAAGCGACTAGCGGGAGAGGTATCCACGAGCAGTACTTC.

V and J are TRBV29-1 and TRBJ2-3; the D is unclear. This CDR3 is built from 14 residues. Germline assignment: CDR1 SQVTM and CDR2 ANQGSEA. The CDR3 bases are TGCGGCACCAGTGGTGGGGAATTTACAGATACGCAGTATTTT. Encoded protein: CGTSGGEFTDTQYF.

This clonotype was counted a few times. At one end the junction does not follow the germline gene, possibly because of a read error. V and J are TRBV5-1 and TRBJ1-6; perhaps TRBD1 as D (6 bases). Germline loops: CDR1 SGHRS, CDR2 YFSETQ. The CDR3 totals 13 residues. DNA for the CDR3: TGCGCCAGCAGCTTGCAGGGGTTATCACCCCTCTACTTT. This encodes CASSLQGLSPLYF.

For this clonotype: Likely a read error: the CDR3 ends without its conserved phenylalanine or tryptophan. The J gene is TRBJ2-3, the V gene TRBV6-5; 12 nucleotides align to TRBD2. CDR3 length: 15 amino acids. Trimming took 11 bases from V and 3 from J; bases not matched to a gene: 9. The germline V gene has CDR1 MNHEY and CDR2 SVGAGI. The CDR3 nucleotides are TGTGCCGGCAACCCAGGACTAGCGGGAACAGATACGCAGTATTCT. Translating it yields CAGNPGLAGTDTQYS.

CDR3 region: CASSLGLAGDYEQYF. The CDR3 DNA is TGTGCCAGCAGCTTGGGACTAGCGGGAGATTACGAGCAGTACTTC. The chain carries TRBV5-6 and TRBJ2-7, with 12 bases identical to TRBD2. The CDR3 spans 15 residues. Germline V gene sequence: CDR1 SGHDT, CDR2 YYEEEE. Unmatched junction bases numbered 2, after V lost 0 bases and J lost 4 bases.

This clonotype was detected once. A read error may be the cause here, since a much bigger clone is one base away. The genes are TRBV11-2 and TRBJ2-1; D uncertain. This CDR3 contains 11 residues. Germline V gene lookup returns CDR1 SGHAT and CDR2 FQNNGV. V was shortened by 3 bases and J by 10 bases, with 7 bases between the two germline ends. DNA for the CDR3: TGTGCCAGCAGCTTTGAGAGGGAGCAGTTCTTC. Its translation is CASSFEREQFF.

Comment on this clonotype: It is likely a read error, because the conserved phenylalanine at the end of the CDR3 is missing. The V call is TRBV2, the J call TRBJ1-1; 7 bases fit TRBD1. Per germline, CDR1 SNHLY and CDR2 FYNNEI. The CDR3 extends over 13 amino acids. The J segment lost 7 bases and the V segment lost 4 bases, leaving 6 bases of the junction unmatched. DNA for the CDR3: TGTGCCAGCAGTGGACAGGGTTTTCATGAAGCTTTCCTT. Amino acids: CASSGQGFHEAFL.

With regard to this clonotype: The junction and the germline gene differ at one end; a read error may be behind it. The chain couples TRBV7-8 to TRBJ2-2, with D perhaps TRBD2 (6 bases). Germline V gene sequence: CDR1 SGHVS, CDR2 FQNEAQ. CDR3 length: 14 amino acids. Written as DNA, the CDR3 is TGTGCCAGGAGCTTAGTTTCGCGGGACGGGGAGCCGTTTTTT. Encoded protein: CARSLVSRDGEPFF.

The chain couples TRBV12-3 or TRBV12-4 to TRBJ2-7, with D perhaps TRBD2 (6 bases). V lost 1 base and J 0 bases, leaving 16 bases between the germline ends. The CDR3 sequence is 17 residues long. CDR3 sequence (DNA): TGTGCCAGCAGTTTAGGGGCCTTCGGCGGGAACTCCTACGAGCAGTACTTC. This gives the protein CASSLGAFGGNSYEQYF.

This clonotype was counted once. J is TRBJ2-5 and V is TRBV6-5; D gene ambiguous. V lost 2 bases and J lost 5, with 12 bases in between. CDR1 and CDR2 from the germline V gene are MNHEY and SVGAGI. This CDR3 has 14 amino acids. The CDR3 DNA reads as TGTGCCAGCAGTTACGAAGGGATCCATGAGACCCAGTACTTC. Amino acids: CASSYEGIHETQYF.

The chain joins TRBV30 to TRBJ1-5, with TRBD1 as a possible D gene (5 bases). Trimming cost V 4 bases and J 4 bases, with 17 bases left between them. The length of the CDR3 is 15 residues. CDR1 and CDR2 (germline): GTSNPN, SVGIG (reference sequence). The CDR3, as DNA: TGTGCCTGGAAGATTAGGGGAAGTGAAAATCAGCCCCAGCATTTT. This gives the protein CAWKIRGSENQPQHF.

This clonotype showed up just a few times. The genes are TRBV11-3 and TRBJ2-1; a possible D gene is TRBD1 (5 bases). Germline V gene data show CDR1 as SGHNT and CDR2 as YENEEA. V dropped 1 base and J dropped 3 bases, with 13 bases sitting between them. The CDR3 sequence is 16 residues long. The CDR3 DNA is TGTGCCAGCAGCTTAGCTACTGGGGCAGACTACAATGAGCAGTTCTTC. The encoded protein is CASSLATGADYNEQFF. The whole variable domain, filled in from reference TRBV11-3 and TRBJ2-1, reads EAGVVQSPRYKIIEKKQPVAFWCNPISGHNTLYWYLQNLGQGPELLIRYENEEAVDDSQLPKDRFSAERLKGVDSTLKIQPAELGDSAVYLCASSLATGADYNEQFFGPGTRLTVL.

V gene TRBV11-3 combines with J gene TRBJ2-7, with a tentative D call TRBD1 (5 bases). With 5 bases removed from V and 3 bases from J, the gap between germline ends came to 17 bases. This CDR3 region has 15 residues. CDR1 SGHNT and CDR2 YENEEA come from the germline V gene. Written as DNA, the CDR3 is TGTGCCAGCAGCCATCCGGCCAACAGGCTCTACGAGCAGTACTTC. Protein product: CASSHPANRLYEQYF.